This T cell receptor (beta chain) was sequenced in a study of shared clonotypes between healthy human individuals. V lost 6 bases and J 2 bases, leaving 14 bases between the germline ends. The length of the CDR3 is 14 residues. The germline V gene encodes CDR1 LNHDA and CDR2 SQIVND (reference sequence). Investigators spread the genomic DNA of each subset evenly over several immunoSEQ plates. Measured with immunoSEQ multiplex PCR; TCRdb has only the in-frame clones, and not every one. The table records about 470,000 clones, 79% of them present only once. The sequencing input was PBMCs. The rearrangement joins TRBV19 to TRBJ2-7; D tentatively reads TRBD1 or TRBD2 (5 bases each). This TCR was sampled from a woman in her thirties or forties in good health. Some clones in this sample may be carry-over from other donors' samples. The CDR3 region is CASSKTGTPYEQYF. Written as DNA, the CDR3 is TGTGCCAGTAGCAAGACCGGGACCCCCTACGAGCAGTACTTC. The whole variable domain, remainder taken from reference TRBV19 and TRBJ2-7, is DGGITQSPKYLFRKEGQNVTLSCEQNLNHDAMYWYRQDPGQGLRLIYYSQIVNDFQKGDIAEGYSVSREKKESFPLTVTSAQKNPTAFYLCASSKTGTPYEQYFGPGTRLTVT.